Below, 24 T cell receptor beta chains from the same sample are listed, as sequenced in a study of blood T cell repertoires in COVID-19. Repertoires were generated with immunoSEQ multiplex PCR, while TCRdb's copy carries only in-frame clones and drops some. The profile shows around 170,000 clones, over 80% of them singletons. Sequencing used peripheral blood. Receptor source: a woman between 35 and 50 years old with acute or convalescent COVID-19.

V is TRBV28 and J is TRBJ1-5; D gene unclear. The CDR3 runs 12 residues. Germline CDR1 MDHEN, CDR2 SYDVKM. Trimming removed 2 bases from V and 9 bases from J, with 8 bases in between. CDR3 loop: CASSLPAGPQHF. The CDR3 DNA reads as TGTGCCAGCAGTTTACCCGCCGGGCCCCAGCATTTT. The complete variable domain, with remaining parts taken from reference TRBV28 and TRBJ1-5, reads DVKVTQSSRYLVKRTGEKVFLECVQDMDHENMFWYRQDPGLGLRLIYFSYDVKMKEKGDIPEGYSVSREKKERFSLILESASTNQTSMYLCASSLPAGPQHFGDGTRLSIL.

The chain employs TRBV28 and TRBJ1-1; D may be TRBD1 (5 bases). V was shortened by 6 bases and J by 3 bases, with 17 bases between the two germline ends. The germline gives CDR1 MDHEN, CDR2 SYDVKM. This CDR3 is 15 amino acids long. CDR3 sequence: CASSPPPGTYTEAFF. In nucleotides, the CDR3 is TGTGCCAGCAGCCCCCCGCCGGGGACTTACACTGAAGCTTTCTTT.

The CDR3 DNA follows: TGTGCCAGCAGCCCCGGGACAGAGATAGAAGCTTTCTTT. Amino acids: CASSPGTEIEAFF. The chain uses TRBV7-9 and TRBJ1-1; 7 bases are shared with TRBD1. J was trimmed by 8 bases and V by 5 bases; bases with no gene match: 8. The CDR3 contains 13 residues. Germline-derived CDR1 and CDR2 are SEHNR and FQNEAQ (reference sequence).

The J gene is TRBJ2-3, the V gene TRBV9, with 10 bases matching TRBD2. Germline V gene sequence: CDR1 SGDLS, CDR2 YYNGEE. Losses at the gene ends were 4 bases for V and 1 base for J; bases not matched to a gene: 18. This CDR3 has 20 amino acids. The CDR3 loop is CASSPRGSGGFVSGTDTQYF. The DNA of the CDR3 is TGTGCCAGCAGCCCTCGGGGTAGCGGGGGGTTCGTGTCTGGCACAGATACGCAGTATTTT. Full variable domain (outside the CDR3, taken from reference TRBV9 and TRBJ2-3): DSGVTQTPKHLITATGQRVTLRCSPRSGDLSVYWYQQSLDQGLQFLIQYYNGEERAKGNILERFSAQQFPDLHSELNLSSLELGDSALYFCASSPRGSGGFVSGTDTQYFGPGTRLTVL.

J is TRBJ1-2 and V is TRBV10-3; TRBD1 is a possible D gene (6 bases). The CDR3 is 15 amino acids. Between the trimmed V and J ends, which lost 3 bases and 2 bases, there was a span of 13 bases. Germline V gives CDR1 ENHRY, CDR2 SYGVKD. The CDR3 region has the DNA TGTGCCATCAGTGATGGGGGCAGGGGCAACTATGGCTACACCTTC. Translating it yields CAISDGGRGNYGYTF.

The rearrangement uses TRBV25-1 and TRBJ2-3; maybe TRBD2 (5 bases). The V end lost 3 bases, the J end lost 2 bases, and 6 bases lay between the germline ends. CDR3 size: 13 residues. CDR1 and CDR2 (germline): MGHDK, SYGVNS. CDR3 sequence: CASSDGNTDTQYF. For the CDR3, the DNA is TGTGCCAGCAGTGACGGGAACACAGATACGCAGTATTTT. The whole variable domain, filled in from reference TRBV25-1 and TRBJ2-3, reads EADIYQTPRYLVIGTGKKITLECSQTMGHDKMYWYQQDPGMELHLIHYSYGVNSTEKGDLSSESTVSRIRTEHFPLTLESARPSHTSQYLCASSDGNTDTQYFGPGTRLTVL.

This chain links TRBV7-3 with TRBJ2-1; 10 bases are a match to TRBD2. The length of the CDR3 is 15 residues. Germline V gives CDR1 SGHTA, CDR2 FQGTGA. Trimming removed 2 bases from V and 4 bases from J; junction bases left unmatched: 2. DNA for the CDR3: TGTGCCAGCAGCTTAGAACTAGCGGGATACAATGAGCAGTTCTTC. Translated: CASSLELAGYNEQFF.

This chain joins TRBV4-2 and TRBJ1-5, with 7 bases aligning to TRBD1. The CDR3 has 15 amino acids. Trimming at V came to 3 bases and at J to 2 bases, leaving 4 bases not matched to a gene. CDR1 is LGHNA, CDR2 YNFKEQ, per germline. Here the CDR3 DNA reads TGTGCCAGCAGCCAGGACGGACAGGGCAATCAGCCCCAGCATTTT. It yields the protein CASSQDGQGNQPQHF.

A few counts support this clone. The chain has TRBV4-1 and TRBJ2-1; TRBD2 matches at 7 bases. This CDR3 is 14 amino acids long. The trim removed 10 bases at V and 2 bases at J, leaving 8 bases unmatched. Per the germline V gene, CDR1 is MGHRA and CDR2 is YSYEKL. The CDR3 DNA sequence: TGCGCCACCGAGGGAGGGGAGGCCTACAATGAGCAGTTCTTC. Amino acid sequence: CATEGGEAYNEQFF.

The J gene is TRBJ1-6, the V gene TRBV10-3; a weak D match, TRBD1 (5 bases). The CDR3 length is 16 residues. V lost 6 bases, J lost 6 bases, and 18 bases lay in between. The germline V gene has CDR1 ENHRY and CDR2 SYGVKD. CDR3 region: CAIRGDSGTVNSPLHF. The DNA for the CDR3 is TGTGCCATCAGGGGGGACTCCGGGACGGTTAATTCACCCCTCCACTTT.

The chain recombines TRBV5-5 with TRBJ1-2, with D possibly matching TRBD1 (6 bases). Between the trimmed V and J ends, which lost 3 bases and 7 bases, there was a span of 16 bases. Germline-derived CDR1 and CDR2 are SGHKS and YYEKEE (reference sequence). This CDR3 region has 14 residues. The chain's CDR3 is CASSSYRDLAGYTF. In nucleotides, the CDR3 is TGTGCCAGCAGCTCTTACAGGGATCTCGCTGGCTACACCTTC.

As regards this clone: A much larger clone sits a single nucleotide away, making a read error possible. J is TRBJ2-1 and V is TRBV5-8; maybe TRBD1 (5 bases). Germline V gives CDR1 SGHTS, CDR2 YDEGEE. The length of the CDR3 is 12 residues. The V gene lost 0 bases and the J gene lost 8 bases, with 6 bases spanning the gap. This chain's CDR3 is CASSLEGYEQFF. The CDR3 DNA reads TGTGCCAGCAGCTTGGAGGGGTATGAGCAGTTCTTC.

This clone was seen only a few times. The chain recombines TRBV30 with TRBJ2-1, with 8 nucleotides matching TRBD2. This CDR3 spans 16 amino acids. V shed 0 bases and J 3 bases; nucleotides not matched to a gene: 7. Germline V gene data show CDR1 as GTSNPN and CDR2 as SVGIG (reference sequence). The CDR3 DNA follows: TGTGCCTGGAGTGTATCCAGCGGGGGCAACTACAATGAGCAGTTCTTC. Translating gives CAWSVSSGGNYNEQFF. Full variable domain (rest looked up from reference TRBV30 and TRBJ2-1): SQTIHQWPATLVQPVGSPLSLECTVEGTSNPNLYWYRQAAGRGLQLLFYSVGIGQISSEVPQNLSASRPQDRQFILSSKKLLLSDSGFYLCAWSVSSGGNYNEQFFGPGTRLTVL.

The gene calls are TRBV7-9 and TRBJ2-7; D gene unclear. Trimming left V 1 base short and J 5 bases short, with 6 bases between. There are 12 residues in the CDR3. The germline V gene encodes CDR1 SEHNR and CDR2 FQNEAQ (reference sequence). CDR3 nucleotide sequence: TGTGCCAGCAGCTTAGGCAGGAACGAGCAGTACTTC. It yields the protein CASSLGRNEQYF.

This chain links TRBV18 with TRBJ2-1, with 9 bases lining up with TRBD1. Germline V lookup: CDR1 KGHSH, CDR2 LQKENI. V shed 7 bases and J 3 bases; nucleotides not matched to a gene: 4. CDR3 length equals 14 residues. CDR3 in amino acids: CASYRDRDYNEQFF. CDR3 in DNA: TGTGCCAGCTACAGGGACAGGGACTACAATGAGCAGTTCTTC.

This rearrangement joins TRBV7-6 to TRBJ2-2; 10 nucleotides line up with TRBD2. This CDR3 is 17 amino acids long. The junction had 6 bases not matched to a gene; V was cut back by 5 bases and J by 0 bases. Germline lookup yields CDR1 SGHVS and CDR2 FNYEAQ. The CDR3 is CASSPRTSGTNTGELFF. CDR3 nucleotide sequence: TGTGCCAGCAGCCCCAGGACTAGCGGAACGAACACCGGGGAGCTGTTTTTT.

This clone was counted between two and nine times. The rearrangement joins TRBV6-5 to TRBJ2-1; 7 bases align to TRBD2. Germline CDR1 and CDR2: MNHEY and SVGAGI. The CDR3 totals 14 residues. The ends lost 9 bases at V and 0 bases at J; junction bases unmatched: 5. The CDR3 DNA sequence: TGTGCCAGTAGCGGGTCCGACTCCTACAATGAGCAGTTCTTC. Translating gives CASSGSDSYNEQFF.

This chain joins TRBV5-1 and TRBJ2-7, with D unclear. Germline V lookup: CDR1 SGHRS, CDR2 YFSETQ. The CDR3 spans 15 residues. V lost 1 base to trimming and J lost 0 bases, with 11 bases between them. CDR3 in DNA: TGCGCCAGCAGCTTGACGGCGGCCCCCTCCTACGAGCAGTACTTC. Translation: CASSLTAAPSYEQYF.

The chain couples TRBV30 to TRBJ1-2, with D unresolved. This CDR3 has 14 amino acids. Trimming took off 3 bases at V and 2 bases at J, with 13 bases between the two ends. From germline, CDR1 is GTSNPN and CDR2 SVGIG (reference sequence). CDR3 loop: CAWRGRAGNYGYTF. The CDR3 DNA sequence: TGTGCCTGGAGGGGTAGGGCGGGGAACTATGGCTACACCTTC.

The genes are TRBV15 and TRBJ1-5; D call uncertain. CDR3 length equals 12 residues. Germline CDR1 is LNHNV and CDR2 is YYDKDF (reference sequence). V was cut by 5 bases and J by 9 bases, with 11 bases left in between. The CDR3 here is CATSGGEGPQHF. In nucleotides, the CDR3 is TGTGCCACCAGCGGTGGGGAGGGGCCCCAGCATTTT.

The chain carries TRBV5-1 and TRBJ1-4, with a tentative D call TRBD1 (5 bases). In germline, CDR1 is SGHRS, CDR2 YFSETQ. V shed 5 bases and J shed 6 bases, with 14 bases lying between them. The CDR3 length is 14 residues. CDR3 region: CASREGRADEKLFF. The CDR3 DNA reads as TGCGCCAGCAGGGAGGGGAGGGCCGATGAAAAACTGTTTTTT.

This sequence joins TRBV19 and TRBJ1-5; 10 nucleotides align to TRBD1. The V segment lost 6 bases and the J segment 5 bases; nucleotides outside the gene matches: 7. The CDR3 totals 15 residues. From germline, CDR1 is LNHDA and CDR2 SQIVND (reference sequence). The CDR3 reads CASRGDRGPHQPQHF. CDR3 in DNA: TGTGCCAGTAGAGGGGACAGGGGCCCCCATCAGCCCCAGCATTTT. Supplemented by reference TRBV19 and TRBJ1-5, the full variable domain reads DGGITQSPKYLFRKEGQNVTLSCEQNLNHDAMYWYRQDPGQGLRLIYYSQIVNDFQKGDIAEGYSVSREKKESFPLTVTSAQKNPTAFYLCASRGDRGPHQPQHFGDGTRLSIL.

CDR3 region: CASRIGRYNEQFF. The CDR3 coding sequence is TGTGCCAGCCGAATAGGGAGATACAATGAGCAGTTCTTC. The rearrangement uses TRBV28 and TRBJ2-1; possibly TRBD2 for D (5 bases). Germline V CDR1 and CDR2: MDHEN, SYDVKM. The length of the CDR3 is 13 residues. V gave up 8 bases and J gave up 4 bases, with 12 bases separating them.

The chain links TRBV7-7 to TRBJ2-2, with TRBD1 identical over 7 bases. The germline CDR1 and CDR2 sequences are SSHAT and FNYEAQ (reference sequence). The CDR3 extends over 15 amino acids. Trimming took 5 bases from V and 6 from J; bases not matched to a gene: 9. The CDR3 DNA follows: TGTGCCAGCAGCCAGGGGGAGTCTAACCCCGGGGAGCTGTTTTTT. Residues: CASSQGESNPGELFF.